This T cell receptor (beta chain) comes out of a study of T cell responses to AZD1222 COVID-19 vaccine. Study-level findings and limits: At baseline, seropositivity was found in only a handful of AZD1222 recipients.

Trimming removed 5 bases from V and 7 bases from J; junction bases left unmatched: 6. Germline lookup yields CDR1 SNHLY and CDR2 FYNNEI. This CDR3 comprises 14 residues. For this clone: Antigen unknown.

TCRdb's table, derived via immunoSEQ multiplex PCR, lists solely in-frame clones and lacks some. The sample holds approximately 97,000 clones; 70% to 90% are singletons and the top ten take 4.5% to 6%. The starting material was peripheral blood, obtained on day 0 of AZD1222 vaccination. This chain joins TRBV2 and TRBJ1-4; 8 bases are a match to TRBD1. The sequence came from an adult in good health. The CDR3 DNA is TGTGCCAGCAGTCCAGGGGGCGTCGGTGAAAAACTGTTTTTT. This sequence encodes CASSPGGVGEKLFF.